The 24 T cell receptor beta chains in this list originate from one sample, sequenced in a study of blood T cell repertoires in COVID-19. The table came from immunoSEQ multiplex PCR; TCRdb's copy has only in-frame clones and leaves some out. The sample holds about 95,000 clones, roughly 80% seen once. The sequenced material came from peripheral blood. The receptors were gathered from a human donor in a cohort sampled during active COVID-19.

The chain combines TRBV5-1 with TRBJ1-6, with unresolved D. Trimming stripped 4 bases from V and 5 bases from J, with 13 bases between. The CDR3 runs 15 residues. Germline V gene data show CDR1 as SGHRS and CDR2 as YFSETQ. DNA for the CDR3: TGCGCCAGCAGCCTATCCGGGAATGATAATTCACCCCTCCACTTT. The encoded protein is CASSLSGNDNSPLHF. The complete variable domain, with remaining parts taken from reference TRBV5-1 and TRBJ1-6, reads KAGVTQTPRYLIKTRGQQVTLSCSPISGHRSVSWYQQTPGQGLQFLFEYFSETQRNKGNFPGRFSGRQFSNSRSEMNVSTLELGDSALYLCASSLSGNDNSPLHFGNGTRLTVT.

The chain carries TRBV19 and TRBJ1-5, with 11 bases lining up with TRBD1. This CDR3 region has 15 residues. Trimming at V came to 6 bases and at J to 2 bases, leaving 3 bases not matched to a gene. Germline loops: CDR1 LNHDA, CDR2 SQIVND (reference sequence). DNA for the CDR3: TGTGCCAGTAGAGGACAGGGGGCTGGCAATCAGCCCCAGCATTTT. Translating gives CASRGQGAGNQPQHF.

The sample holds a few counts of this clone. V is TRBV7-2 and J is TRBJ1-2, with D maybe TRBD1 (6 bases). The CDR3 contains 13 residues. Trimming pared 4 bases from V and 8 bases from J, leaving 14 bases between. Germline lookup yields CDR1 SGHTA and CDR2 FQGNSA. For the CDR3, the DNA is TGTGCCAGCAGCTCCGACAGGCAATACGGCTACACCTTC. Translating gives CASSSDRQYGYTF.

DNA of the CDR3: TGTGCCAGCAGCCACGACCTAGCGGGAGGTTCAGATACGCAGTATTTT. This sequence encodes CASSHDLAGGSDTQYF. V usage is TRBV4-2 and J usage is TRBJ2-3, with 11 nucleotides matching TRBD2. The germline CDR1 and CDR2 sequences are LGHNA and YNFKEQ. The J segment lost 4 bases and the V segment lost 3 bases, leaving 6 bases of the junction unmatched. This CDR3 is 16 amino acids long.

CDR3 in amino acids: CASRPTGHSGELFF. The CDR3 region has the DNA TGTGCCAGCCGTCCCACGGGACATTCCGGGGAGCTGTTTTTT. V is TRBV28 and J is TRBJ2-2; a weak D match, TRBD1 (6 bases). The CDR3 has 14 amino acids. Trimming stripped 8 bases from V and 6 bases from J, with 16 bases between. CDR1 is MDHEN and CDR2 is SYDVKM in the germline V gene.

CDR3 DNA sequence: TGTGCCAGCGAGTCGGGCTATGGCTACACCTTC. It is translated as CASESGYGYTF. The chain has TRBV3-1 (or the pseudogene TRBV3-2) and TRBJ1-2; D call uncertain. Germline loops: CDR1 LGHDT, CDR2 YNNKEL (reference sequence). The CDR3 is made up of 11 amino acids. With 8 bases removed from V and 4 bases from J, the gap between germline ends came to 8 bases.

This clone was counted a few times. This rearrangement joins TRBV2 to TRBJ2-5; TRBD2 agrees at 8 bases. V lost 6 bases to trimming and J lost 4 bases; unmatched junction nucleotides: 4. Germline CDR1 is SNHLY and CDR2 is FYNNEI. This CDR3 is 13 amino acids long. The CDR3, as DNA: TGTGCCAGCAGGGTCGGGGGGGGAGAGACCCAGTACTTC. It encodes CASRVGGGETQYF.

The chain is built from TRBV7-2 and TRBJ2-5; the D is unclear. Trimming removed 5 bases from V and 4 bases from J, with 8 bases in between. This CDR3 is built from 12 residues. Germline V CDR1 and CDR2: SGHTA, FQGNSA. The CDR3 sequence is CASSLPIETQYF. The CDR3 DNA follows: TGTGCCAGCAGCCTTCCTATAGAGACCCAGTACTTC.

The chain couples TRBV27 to TRBJ2-7; 7 bases match TRBD2. V dropped 3 bases and J dropped 2; count of bases not matched to a gene: 4. Germline values: CDR1 MNHEY, CDR2 SMNVEV (reference sequence). CDR3 length: 14 residues. The CDR3 sequence: CASSFLGGTYEQYF. Here the CDR3 DNA reads TGTGCCAGCAGTTTCCTGGGGGGGACCTACGAGCAGTACTTC.

The rearrangement links TRBV4-1 to TRBJ2-5; 11 bases are shared with TRBD2. V gave up 0 bases and J gave up 4 bases; unmatched junction bases: 7. Looked up from germline, CDR1 is MGHRA and CDR2 is YSYEKL. The CDR3 is 17 amino acids. CDR3 protein: CASSQESTSGGVETQYF. The CDR3 nucleotides are TGCGCCAGCAGCCAAGAATCAACTAGCGGGGGTGTAGAGACCCAGTACTTC.

CDR3 sequence reads: CASSLNRGSTEAFF. In DNA, the CDR3 is TGCGCCAGCAGCTTGAACAGGGGGAGCACTGAAGCTTTCTTT. The chain combines TRBV5-1 with TRBJ1-1, with TRBD1 matching 8 bases. V shed 1 base and J 4 bases; nucleotides not matched to a gene: 3. In germline, CDR1 is SGHRS, CDR2 YFSETQ. This CDR3 is built from 14 residues.

This chain links TRBV4-1 with TRBJ1-1; TRBD1 might be the D (6 bases). V was trimmed by 0 bases and J by 5 bases, leaving 7 bases between them. CDR1 and CDR2 from the germline V gene are MGHRA and YSYEKL. The CDR3 has 13 amino acids. The CDR3 protein is CASSQEGGTEAFF. The CDR3 nucleotides read TGCGCCAGCAGCCAAGAAGGGGGAACTGAAGCTTTCTTT.

The chain links TRBV3-1 (or the pseudogene TRBV3-2) to TRBJ2-1; TRBD2 agrees at 8 bases. The germline V gene encodes CDR1 LGHDT and CDR2 YNNKEL (reference sequence). V was pared by 2 bases and J by 2 bases, with 11 bases of the junction left unmatched. This CDR3 comprises 18 residues. CDR3 nucleotides: TGTGCCAGCAGCCAATTCAGACGGAGGACTAGCCCCTACAATGAGCAGTTCTTC. Encoded protein: CASSQFRRRTSPYNEQFF.

The CDR3: CASSLRHSPLHF. In nucleotides, the CDR3 is TGTGCCAGTAGTCTCAGGCATTCACCCCTCCACTTT. The J gene is TRBJ1-6, the V gene TRBV19, with no clear D. Trimming cost V 5 bases and J 8 bases, with 7 bases left between them. Germline values: CDR1 LNHDA, CDR2 SQIVND (reference sequence). The CDR3 runs to 12 residues.

The V gene is TRBV11-1, the J gene TRBJ2-3; 8 bases agree with TRBD1. V dropped 10 bases and J dropped 1; count of bases not matched to a gene: 4. The CDR3 spans 13 residues. The germline V gene has CDR1 SGHAT and CDR2 FQDESV (reference sequence). The CDR3: CATLGQGTDTQYF. The CDR3 bases are TGTGCCACCTTGGGACAGGGCACAGATACGCAGTATTTT.

This sequence joins TRBV6-1 and TRBJ1-5, with D hard to call. This CDR3 comprises 13 residues. Trimming removed 1 base from V and 6 bases from J, with 7 bases in between. Germline V gives CDR1 MNHNS, CDR2 SASEGT. The CDR3 DNA reads as TGTGCCAGCAGTGAAGTTTCCGGTCAGCCCCAGCATTTT. This codes for CASSEVSGQPQHF.

This rearrangement joins TRBV28 to TRBJ2-7, with 9 bases lining up with TRBD1. The CDR3 spans 16 residues. Trimming cost V 4 bases and J 5 bases; bases outside gene matches: 12. Germline CDR1 MDHEN, CDR2 SYDVKM. The CDR3 region has the DNA TGTGCCAGCAGTTCCGTGGCCGGGACAGGGTTTGACGAGCAGTACTTC. This translates into CASSSVAGTGFDEQYF. The whole variable domain, remainder taken from reference TRBV28 and TRBJ2-7, is DVKVTQSSRYLVKRTGEKVFLECVQDMDHENMFWYRQDPGLGLRLIYFSYDVKMKEKGDIPEGYSVSREKKERFSLILESASTNQTSMYLCASSSVAGTGFDEQYFGPGTRLTVT.

V gene TRBV7-9 combines with J gene TRBJ1-1; D remains ambiguous. Germline loops: CDR1 SEHNR, CDR2 FQNEAQ (reference sequence). V was cut by 1 base and J by 1 base, with 4 bases left in between. CDR3 length equals 13 residues. The CDR3 nucleotides are TGTGCCAGCAGCTTAGGAGAGAACACTGAAGCTTTCTTT. Amino acids: CASSLGENTEAFF.

The chain has TRBV5-5 and TRBJ1-3; 10 bases are shared with TRBD1. The V and J ends lost 7 bases and 2 bases, in that order; junction bases with no gene match: 3. The CDR3 is 14 residues long. Looked up from germline, CDR1 is SGHKS and CDR2 is YYEKEE (reference sequence). CDR3 coding DNA: TGTGCCAGCCGCGGGACAGGGGCTGGAAACACCATATATTTT. Amino acids: CASRGTGAGNTIYF. Drawing the rest from reference TRBV5-5 and TRBJ1-3, the complete variable domain is DAGVTQSPTHLIKTRGQQVTLRCSPISGHKSVSWYQQVLGQGPQFIFQYYEKEERGRGNFPDRFSARQFPNYSSELNVNALLLGDSALYLCASRGTGAGNTIYFGEGSWLTVV.

This sequence joins TRBV6-4 and TRBJ1-2; 8 bases fit TRBD1. The CDR3 sequence is 15 residues long. In germline, CDR1 is MRHNA, CDR2 SNTAGT. V shed 2 bases and J 8 bases; nucleotides not matched to a gene: 10. The CDR3 coding sequence is TGTGCCAGCAGTGACACGGGACAGGCGCAGAGGGGCTACACCTTC. This gives the protein CASSDTGQAQRGYTF.

J is TRBJ1-2 and V is TRBV5-5; D remains unclear. Germline values: CDR1 SGHKS, CDR2 YYEKEE (reference sequence). The ends were cut back, 0 bases at V and 3 bases at J, with 6 bases in the middle. The length of the CDR3 is 13 residues. The CDR3 DNA is TGTGCCAGCAGCTTGGGAGTGGACTATGGCTACACCTTC. It translates to CASSLGVDYGYTF.

The rearrangement uses TRBV5-4 and TRBJ2-1, with D perhaps TRBD2 (5 bases). The CDR3 is 15 amino acids. Trimming removed 6 bases from V and 2 bases from J, with 15 bases in between. Per germline, CDR1 SGHNT and CDR2 YYREEE (reference sequence). This CDR3 reads CASIVGAEPYNEQFF. As DNA, the CDR3 is TGTGCCAGCATAGTAGGAGCGGAACCCTACAATGAGCAGTTCTTC.

This clone was seen more than once but under ten times. The chain recombines TRBV15 with TRBJ1-2; 8 bases line up with TRBD1. The V gene's germline CDR1 is LNHNV and CDR2 YYDKDF (reference sequence). V was pared by 1 base and J by 4 bases, with 5 bases of the junction left unmatched. The CDR3 is 15 amino acids. The CDR3 DNA follows: TGTGCCACCAGCAGAGGGGGGGGGACAGGCTATGGCTACACCTTC. Amino acid sequence: CATSRGGGTGYGYTF.

The chain has TRBV9 and TRBJ2-5; 13 positions agree with TRBD2. The V gene end was trimmed by 0 bases and the J gene end by 2 bases; junction bases not matched to a gene: 4. The CDR3 is 17 amino acids. Germline V gene lookup returns CDR1 SGDLS and CDR2 YYNGEE. Here the CDR3 DNA reads TGTGCCAGCAGCGTAGGGGGACTAGCGGGGCTACAAGAGACCCAGTACTTC. Translating gives CASSVGGLAGLQETQYF. The full variable domain, its missing parts supplied by reference TRBV9 and TRBJ2-5, is DSGVTQTPKHLITATGQRVTLRCSPRSGDLSVYWYQQSLDQGLQFLIQYYNGEERAKGNILERFSAQQFPDLHSELNLSSLELGDSALYFCASSVGGLAGLQETQYFGPGTRLLVL.